This T cell receptor (beta chain) was identified during a study of T cell changes during pregnancy in multiple sclerosis. TCRdb keeps only in-frame clones here, not all; method: immunoSEQ multiplex PCR. The table records tens of thousands of clones, 85% to 90% of them present only once. With 10 bases clipped from V and 0 bases from J, the junction kept 7 bases outside the gene matches. Germline V gene data show CDR1 as LNHDA and CDR2 as SQIVND (reference sequence). The CDR3 has 14 amino acids. The sequence came from a female donor in good health, enrolled as a control in a pregnancy study. This material consisted of peripheral blood, taken after pregnancy. V usage is TRBV19 and J usage is TRBJ1-1, with TRBD1 matching 8 bases. The DNA of the CDR3 is TGTGCCACCTTGACAGGGGCTATGAACACTGAAGCTTTCTTT. Protein sequence: CATLTGAMNTEAFF.